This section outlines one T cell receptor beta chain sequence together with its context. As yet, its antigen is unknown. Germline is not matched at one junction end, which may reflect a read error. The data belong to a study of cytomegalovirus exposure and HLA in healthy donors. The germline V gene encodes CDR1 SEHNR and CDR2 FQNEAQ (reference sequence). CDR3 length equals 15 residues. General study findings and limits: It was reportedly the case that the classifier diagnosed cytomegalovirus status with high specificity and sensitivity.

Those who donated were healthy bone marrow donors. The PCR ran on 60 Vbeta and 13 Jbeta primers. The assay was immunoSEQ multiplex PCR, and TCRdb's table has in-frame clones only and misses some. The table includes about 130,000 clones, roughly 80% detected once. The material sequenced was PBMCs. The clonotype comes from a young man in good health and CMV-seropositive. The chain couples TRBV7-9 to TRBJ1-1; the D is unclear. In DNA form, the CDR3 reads TGTTCCAGCAGCCAGACGGACGGGGTAGGGACTGAAGCTTTCTTT. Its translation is CSSSQTDGVGTEAFF. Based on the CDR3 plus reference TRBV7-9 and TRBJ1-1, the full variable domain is DTGVSQNPRHKITKRGQNVTFRCDPISEHNRLYWYRQTLGQGPEFLTYFQNEAQLEKSRLLSDRFSAERPKGSFSTLEIQRTEQGDSAMYLCSSSQTDGVGTEAFFGQGTRLTVV.